This T cell receptor beta chain was obtained from a study of Graves' ophthalmopathy and Graves' hyperthyroidism. Turning to this clonotype: Its antigen is not identified.

Regarding the study as a whole: In blood, most expanded thyroid clonotypes above 0.001 frequency were also detected.

Hyperthyroidism cases were recent diagnoses of under 2 months' duration in people aged 18 to 65. Orbital computed tomography, thyroid ultrasound, TRAb, serum thyroxine and clinical symptoms formed the basis of diagnosis. The CDR3 length is 13 residues. Germline V gives CDR1 DFQATT, CDR2 SNEGSKA (reference sequence). Amplification from RNA transcripts yielded the TCR beta CDR3 regions. The library came from an HTBI-primed first-round RT-PCR and a second-round multiplex PCR. MiXCR was run by TCRdb on the multiplex PCR reads, yielding one entry per CDR3 protein. The table records some 1.1 million distinct CDR3 sequences, roughly two fifths of them present only once.

This clonotype originated in an adult man with Graves' hyperthyroidism. Sequencing input: peripheral blood or thyroid tissue (not recorded which). The chain is built from TRBV20-1 and TRBJ2-2; 9 nucleotides align to TRBD1. Written as DNA, the CDR3 is TGCAGGGCCGGGACAGGGTGGACCGGGGAGCTGTTTTTT. Its protein is CRAGTGWTGELFF.